These 27 T cell receptor beta chains share one sample of origin, sequenced in a study of blood T cell repertoires in COVID-19. Clones were read by immunoSEQ multiplex PCR, and TCRdb kept only the in-frame ones, dropping some. The sample has about 270,000 clones, about four fifths seen once; the top ten hold under 3%. Sequenced: peripheral blood. The receptors come from an older woman with active or convalescent COVID-19.

The V call is TRBV7-6, the J call TRBJ2-7, with a possible D match to TRBD2 (5 bases). V was clipped by 2 bases and J by 7 bases, with 12 bases between them. The CDR3 extends over 13 amino acids. Looked up from germline, CDR1 is SGHVS and CDR2 is FNYEAQ. The CDR3 reads CASSLSGSGEQYF. The DNA of the CDR3 is TGTGCCAGCAGCTTAAGCGGCTCGGGAGAGCAGTACTTC.

This clone was seen a few times. V and J are TRBV5-1 and TRBJ1-6, with D possibly TRBD1 on 5 matching bases. Trimming cost V 5 bases and J 4 bases, with 13 bases left between them. Germline CDR1 is SGHRS and CDR2 is YFSETQ. This CDR3 spans 15 amino acids. The CDR3 region is CASSSGDVYNSPLHF. As DNA, the CDR3 is TGCGCCAGCAGTTCGGGGGATGTATATAATTCACCCCTCCACTTT.

This clone was seen just once. The genes are TRBV6-5 and TRBJ2-7; 7 bases line up with TRBD1. Trimming took 3 bases from V and 5 from J; bases not matched to a gene: 10. The V gene's germline CDR1 is MNHEY and CDR2 SVGAGI. The CDR3 loop spans 15 amino acids. CDR3 protein: CASSYTSQGSHEQYF. The CDR3 nucleotides are TGTGCCAGCAGTTATACATCACAGGGGAGCCACGAGCAGTACTTC.

Here the CDR3 reads CASRTDRGNTEAFF. The CDR3 DNA reads as TGTGCCAGCAGGACTGACCGGGGAAACACTGAAGCTTTCTTT. The rearrangement uses TRBV7-2 and TRBJ1-1; D is undetermined. The CDR3 length is 14 residues. Trimming took off 6 bases at V and 2 bases at J, with 13 bases between the two ends. CDR1 is SGHTA, CDR2 FQGNSA, per germline.

J is TRBJ2-3 and V is TRBV7-9; 10 bases match TRBD2. Germline loops: CDR1 SEHNR, CDR2 FQNEAQ (reference sequence). CDR3 size: 17 residues. With 1 base clipped from V and 4 bases from J, the junction kept 8 bases outside the gene matches. CDR3 DNA sequence: TGTGCCAGCAGCTTAGGGGCCGGGACTAGCGTTCCAGATACGCAGTATTTT. It yields the protein CASSLGAGTSVPDTQYF.

This clone was observed a few times. The chain combines TRBV3-1 (or the pseudogene TRBV3-2) with TRBJ2-7; the match to TRBD1 covers 8 bases. V trimming: 5 bases; J trimming: 4 bases; junction bases outside the gene matches: 13. Germline CDR1 LGHDT, CDR2 YNNKEL (reference sequence). This CDR3 region has 16 residues. The CDR3 protein is CASSFFTGQAIYEQYF. CDR3 coding DNA: TGTGCCAGCAGCTTTTTCACGGGACAGGCGATATACGAGCAGTACTTC.

The chain uses TRBV12-3 or TRBV12-4 and TRBJ1-2, with 7 bases fitting TRBD1. This CDR3 is built from 13 residues. The V segment lost 6 bases and the J segment 4 bases; nucleotides outside the gene matches: 5. The chain's CDR3 is CASSPTGPYGYTF. CDR3 nucleotides: TGTGCCAGCAGCCCGACAGGGCCCTATGGCTACACCTTC.

This clone came up once. The gene calls are TRBV5-4 and TRBJ2-3; 12 bases match TRBD2. V was pared by 4 bases and J by 0 bases, with 3 bases of the junction left unmatched. Germline V gene sequence: CDR1 SGHNT, CDR2 YYREEE (reference sequence). The CDR3 covers 16 residues. The DNA of the CDR3 is TGTGCCAGCAGCACTAGCGGGGGGACTAGCACAGATACGCAGTATTTT. Its protein is CASSTSGGTSTDTQYF.

The rearrangement joins TRBV9 to TRBJ2-2; no clear D gene. The CDR3 length is 14 residues. Per germline, CDR1 SGDLS and CDR2 YYNGEE. Trimming cost V 0 bases and J 3 bases, with 6 bases left between them. CDR3 coding DNA: TGTGCCAGCAGCGTAGGACACGACACCGGGGAGCTGTTTTTT. Encoded protein: CASSVGHDTGELFF.

As regards this clone: The junction departs from germline at one end; a sequencing error may be responsible. V gene TRBV30 combines with J gene TRBJ1-2, with D uncertain. Germline CDR1 GTSNPN, CDR2 SVGIG (reference sequence). This CDR3 has 15 amino acids. The CDR3 loop reads CAWSGSFEGDGGYTF. CDR3 nucleotide sequence: TGTGCTTGGAGTGGTAGTTTCGAGGGTGATGGTGGCTACACCTTC.

This clone showed up just once. The CDR3 DNA follows: TGTGCCAGCAGCGGACAGGCATCAGATACGCAGTATTTT. Amino acids: CASSGQASDTQYF. The gene calls are TRBV27 and TRBJ2-3; 7 nucleotides agree with TRBD1. Germline CDR1 reads MNHEY; CDR2 reads SMNVEV (reference sequence). With 6 bases clipped from V and 4 bases from J, the junction kept 4 bases outside the gene matches. This CDR3 is 13 amino acids long.

This clone has just a few counts. The V call is TRBV6-6, the J call TRBJ2-3, with TRBD1 identical over 7 bases. CDR1 MNHNY and CDR2 SVGAGI come from the germline V gene (reference sequence). The CDR3 is 15 residues long. V was pared by 10 bases and J by 1 base, with 11 bases of the junction left unmatched. The CDR3 is CATEPQGPRTDTQYF. DNA for the CDR3: TGTGCCACCGAACCACAGGGGCCCCGCACAGATACGCAGTATTTT.

This clone was found a few times. The chain has TRBV19 and TRBJ2-1, with D possibly being TRBD1 (5 bases). The V gene lost 10 bases and the J gene lost 7 bases, with 17 bases spanning the gap. The CDR3 sequence is 13 residues long. Germline V gives CDR1 LNHDA, CDR2 SQIVND (reference sequence). The CDR3 DNA is TGTGCCACCGATGGACACCCCGCTAATGAGCAGTTCTTC. This gives the protein CATDGHPANEQFF.

This chain joins TRBV10-2 and TRBJ1-5, with 9 nucleotides matching TRBD1. The V gene's germline CDR1 is WSHSY and CDR2 SAAADI. J was trimmed by 6 bases and V by 6 bases; bases with no gene match: 12. The CDR3 has 16 amino acids. As DNA, the CDR3 is TGCGCCAGCAGAAATCCGGGACAGGGATCGAGTCAGCCCCAGCATTTT. Translated: CASRNPGQGSSQPQHF.

This sequence joins TRBV14 and TRBJ1-6; no clear D. The CDR3 loop spans 16 amino acids. V was shortened by 1 base and J by 0 bases, with 7 bases between the two germline ends. Germline CDR1 and CDR2: SGHDN and FVKESK. The CDR3 DNA follows: TGTGCCAGCAGCCAAGTAGCGAACTCCTATAATTCACCCCTCCACTTT. It yields the protein CASSQVANSYNSPLHF.

This chain links TRBV27 with TRBJ1-2, with 8 nucleotides matching TRBD1. Per the germline V gene, CDR1 is MNHEY and CDR2 is SMNVEV (reference sequence). The CDR3 loop spans 16 amino acids. The V gene end was trimmed by 3 bases and the J gene end by 3 bases; junction bases not matched to a gene: 9. CDR3 residues: CASSFTRDRRYYGYTF. In DNA form, the CDR3 reads TGTGCCAGCAGTTTCACCCGGGACAGGCGTTACTATGGCTACACCTTC.

The chain is built from TRBV29-1 and TRBJ1-2; possibly TRBD1 for D (6 bases). The CDR3 extends over 12 amino acids. CDR1 is SQVTM and CDR2 is ANQGSEA in the germline V gene. V was cut by 4 bases and J by 4 bases, with 10 bases left in between. The DNA for the CDR3 is TGCAGCGTTGCTGTAGGGGGCTATGGCTACACCTTC. As protein: CSVAVGGYGYTF.

J is TRBJ2-5 and V is TRBV4-1; D remains unclear. The length of the CDR3 is 15 residues. Germline V gene sequence: CDR1 MGHRA, CDR2 YSYEKL. V lost 1 base, J lost 2 bases, and 11 bases lay in between. CDR3 coding DNA: TGCGCCAGCAGCCAAGGCGGCAGTTGGCAAGAGACCCAGTACTTC. Residues: CASSQGGSWQETQYF.

J is TRBJ2-2 and V is TRBV10-3; 9 positions match TRBD2. Trimming removed 7 bases from V and 4 bases from J; junction bases left unmatched: 7. This CDR3 has 15 residues. The germline gives CDR1 ENHRY, CDR2 SYGVKD. The CDR3 is CAITPGTSLTGELFF. CDR3 nucleotides: TGTGCCATCACCCCGGGGACTAGCCTCACCGGGGAGCTGTTTTTT.

Turning to this clone: At one of its ends the junction is not consistent with the germline gene, which may arise from a read error. The chain links TRBV6-1 to TRBJ2-5; the D gene is possibly TRBD2 (7 bases). The germline CDR1 and CDR2 sequences are MNHNS and SASEGT. The CDR3 has 13 amino acids. The CDR3 is CASREGGEETQYF. CDR3 DNA sequence: TGTGCCAGCAGAGAAGGGGGGGAAGAGACCCAGTACTTC.

This clone appeared a single time. The chain links TRBV4-3 to TRBJ2-1; tentative D call: TRBD1 (5 bases). With 2 bases removed from V and 4 bases from J, the gap between germline ends came to 12 bases. The CDR3 has 15 amino acids. Germline loops: CDR1 LGHNA, CDR2 YSLEER. The CDR3 DNA reads TGCGCCAGCAGCCAAATAGGGGAAGAGTACAATGAGCAGTTCTTC. Protein product: CASSQIGEEYNEQFF.

The V and J genes are TRBV28 and TRBJ1-2, with D possibly being TRBD1 (6 bases). CDR3 length equals 15 residues. The V and J ends lost 2 bases and 3 bases respectively, with 13 bases between them. The germline CDR1 and CDR2 sequences are MDHEN and SYDVKM. The CDR3 spells CASSLGGGRDYGYTF. The CDR3 nucleotides are TGTGCCAGCAGTTTAGGCGGGGGGCGCGACTATGGCTACACCTTC.

The J gene is TRBJ1-5, the V gene TRBV13; D is undetermined. This CDR3 contains 15 residues. CDR1 is PRHDT and CDR2 is FYEKMQ in the germline V gene (reference sequence). Between the trimmed V and J ends, which lost 1 base and 1 base, there was a span of 8 bases. The CDR3 bases are TGTGCCAGCAGCTTAGCCAGACTAAGCAATCAGCCCCAGCATTTT. It encodes CASSLARLSNQPQHF.

V gene TRBV21-1 combines with J gene TRBJ2-7; the table gives TRBD1 as D, unverified against the DNA. TRBV21-1 is a pseudogene locus. The length of the CDR3 is 13 residues. DNA for the CDR3: TGTGCCAGCAGCAACCGTACAGGGAGCGAGCAGTACTTC. As protein: CASSNRTGSEQYF.

The V and J genes are TRBV5-1 and TRBJ1-2, with a weak D call TRBD1 (6 bases). The CDR3 sequence is 15 residues long. The germline V and J ends were trimmed by 0 bases and 1 base, with 10 bases remaining between them. CDR1 is SGHRS and CDR2 is YFSETQ in the germline V gene. CDR3 protein: CASSLDIRGNYGYTF. The DNA for the CDR3 is TGCGCCAGCAGCTTGGACATCAGGGGTAACTATGGCTACACCTTC. The variable domain in full, completed from reference TRBV5-1 and TRBJ1-2, reads KAGVTQTPRYLIKTRGQQVTLSCSPISGHRSVSWYQQTPGQGLQFLFEYFSETQRNKGNFPGRFSGRQFSNSRSEMNVSTLELGDSALYLCASSLDIRGNYGYTFGSGTRLTVV.

This rearrangement joins TRBV3-1 (or the pseudogene TRBV3-2) to TRBJ1-1; D remains ambiguous. Germline assignment: CDR1 LGHDT and CDR2 YNNKEL (reference sequence). This CDR3 comprises 13 residues. V was clipped by 1 base and J by 0 bases, with 3 bases between them. The CDR3 DNA follows: TGTGCCAGCAGCCAAGCCGTGAACACTGAAGCTTTCTTT. Protein sequence: CASSQAVNTEAFF.

This sequence joins TRBV9 and TRBJ2-7; 11 bases are shared with TRBD2. Trimming took 0 bases from V and 4 from J; bases not matched to a gene: 6. This CDR3 comprises 16 residues. Germline CDR1 and CDR2: SGDLS and YYNGEE. The CDR3 loop is CASSVGALAGEYEQYF. CDR3 nucleotides: TGTGCCAGCAGCGTAGGAGCACTAGCGGGGGAGTACGAGCAGTACTTC.